Given below is one T cell receptor (beta chain) in context. As yet, its antigen is unknown. The read gets to within 3 residues of the CDR3 end, and the germline J gene fills in the rest. The data stem from a study of T cells in women clearing cervical HPV infection. Study as a whole: Controls gave blood once infection was undetectable; cases at lesion identification.

Average input was around 1,200 ng genomic DNA for immunoSEQ TCR beta CDR3 amplification. Generated by immunoSEQ multiplex PCR, the TCRdb table keeps only in-frame clones and is missing some. The sample includes about 18,000 clones. Study outcomes and limitations: Cases carried less TRBV6-7 than controls: roughly 0.12% versus 0.17%.

Germline CDR1 reads SGHRS; CDR2 reads YFSETQ. The CDR3 totals 16 residues. V was trimmed by 0 bases and J by 3 bases, leaving 13 bases between them. Sequences were obtained from blood buffy coat. The chain carries TRBV5-1 and TRBJ1-3; a possible D gene is TRBD1 (5 bases). This TCR derives from a woman between 18 and 70 years old with a cervical HPV16 infection that either progressed to CIN3+ or cleared (not recorded which). This chain's CDR3 is CASSLASGGGGNTIYF. The sequenced CDR3 bases are TGCGCCAGCAGCTTGGCATCCGGGGGAGGTGGAAACACC.